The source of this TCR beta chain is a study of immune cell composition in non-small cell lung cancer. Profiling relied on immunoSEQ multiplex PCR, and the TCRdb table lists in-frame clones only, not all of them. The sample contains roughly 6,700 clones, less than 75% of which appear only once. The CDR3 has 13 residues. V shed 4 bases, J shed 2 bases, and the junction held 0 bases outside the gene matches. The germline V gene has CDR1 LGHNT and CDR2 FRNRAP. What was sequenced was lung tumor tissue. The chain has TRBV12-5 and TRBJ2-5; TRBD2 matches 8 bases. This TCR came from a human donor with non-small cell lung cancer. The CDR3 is CASGSSGQETQYF. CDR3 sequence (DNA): TGTGCTAGTGGTTCTAGCGGGCAAGAGACCCAGTACTTC. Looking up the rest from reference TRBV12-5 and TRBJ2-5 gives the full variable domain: DARVTQTPRHKVTEMGQEVTMRCQPILGHNTVFWYRQTMMQGLELLAYFRNRAPLDDSGMPKDRFSAEMPDATLATLKIQPSEPRDSAVYFCASGSSGQETQYFGPGTRLLVL.